This TCR beta chain appears in the sequencing data of a study of Ad26.COV2.S vaccination and SARS-CoV-2 variants. About the research overall: Once or twice, 56 days apart, Ad26.COV2.S was delivered intramuscularly.

Regarding the study as a whole: TCR breadth and depth estimates may have understated total T cell responses. There was reportedly substantial breadth in spike-specific CD8+ and CD4+ T cell responses after vaccination.

This CDR3 spans 17 amino acids. Germline V gene sequence: CDR1 KGHSH, CDR2 LQKENI. V gave up 3 bases and J gave up 3 bases; unmatched junction bases: 11. About this clone itself: Its antigen is undetermined.

Method: immunoSEQ multiplex PCR; TCRdb's copy keeps in-frame clones and lacks some. The sample contains about 410,000 clones, approximately 89% of which appear only once. Treatment in this sample: around 19 received Ad26.COV2.S at low or high dose, single or two shots; about 5 received placebo; per-sample allocation not given. After the first vaccine or placebo injection, samples were drawn on day 63. This receptor was obtained from a person aged 18-60 years who received the Ad26.COV2.S COVID-19 vaccine or a placebo. The sequencing here drew on peripheral blood, taken in a trial of Ad26.COV2.S vaccine versus placebo. This chain connects TRBV18 to TRBJ1-3; 7 nucleotides align to TRBD1. The CDR3 nucleotides are TGTGCCAGCTCACCGTCGACAGGGTTGGAACTTGGAAACACCATATATTTT. This encodes CASSPSTGLELGNTIYF.